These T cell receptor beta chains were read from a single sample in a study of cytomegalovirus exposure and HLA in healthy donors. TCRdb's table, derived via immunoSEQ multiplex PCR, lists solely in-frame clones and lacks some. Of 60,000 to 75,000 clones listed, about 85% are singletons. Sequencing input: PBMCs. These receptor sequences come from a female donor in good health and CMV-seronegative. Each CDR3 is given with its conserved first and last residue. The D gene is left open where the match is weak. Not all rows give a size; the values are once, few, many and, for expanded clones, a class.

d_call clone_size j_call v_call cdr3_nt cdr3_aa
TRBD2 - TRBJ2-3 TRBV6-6 TGTGCCAGCAGGTCTAGCGGGGCAACAGATACGCAGTATTTT CASRSSGATDTQYF
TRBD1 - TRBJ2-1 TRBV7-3 TGTGCCAGCAGCCGCCGGACAGGGGGGGAGGCTGAGCAGTTCTTC CASSRRTGGEAEQFF
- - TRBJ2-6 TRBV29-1 TGCAGCGTTTCGGACGTAGGGGCCAACGGCCTGACTTTC CSVSDVGANGLTF
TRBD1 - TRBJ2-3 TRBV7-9 TGTGCCAGCAGCGAAGGTCGGGACAGGGGTAGAGGTACGCAGTATTTT CASSEGRDRGRGTQYF
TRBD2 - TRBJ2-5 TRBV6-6 TGTGCCAGCAGCGGGGGGGAGACCCAGTACTTC CASSGGETQYF
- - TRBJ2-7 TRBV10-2 TGCGCCAGCAGTGCGGGTTACCGGGGGAACTACGAGCAGTACTTC CASSAGYRGNYEQYF
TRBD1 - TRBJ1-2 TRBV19 TGTGCCAGTAGTAGCCGGACAGGGGGCAACTATGGCTACACCTTC CASSSRTGGNYGYTF
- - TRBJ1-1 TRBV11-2 TGTGCCAGCAGCCTGGGCAATGTGAACACTGAAGCTTTCTTT CASSLGNVNTEAFF
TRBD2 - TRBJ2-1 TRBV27 TGTGCCACCTTACCGCTAGCGGGGTCATACAATGAGCAGTTCTTC CATLPLAGSYNEQFF
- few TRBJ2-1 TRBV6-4 TGTGCCAGCAGTGAAAGCGGCTCCTACAATGAGCAGTTCTTC CASSESGSYNEQFF
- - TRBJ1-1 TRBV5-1 TGCGCCAGCAGCTTGGGCGGGAACACTGAAGCTTTCTTT CASSLGGNTEAFF
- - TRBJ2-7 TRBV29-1 TGCAGCGTTAGAGGGGGCTACGAGCAGTACTTC CSVRGGYEQYF
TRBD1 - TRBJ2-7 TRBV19 TGTGCCAGTAGTCCAAGGACAGGGTTAAGCTCCTACGAGCAGTACTTC CASSPRTGLSSYEQYF
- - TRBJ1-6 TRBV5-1 TGCGCCAGCAGCTTGTTAACAGAAAATTCACCCCTCCACTTT CASSLLTENSPLHF
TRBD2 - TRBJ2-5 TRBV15 TGTGCCACCAGCAGAGATCTCGACCGGGGAGGGGAGACCCAGTACTTC CATSRDLDRGGETQYF
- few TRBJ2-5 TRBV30 TGTGCCTGGAGTAAGCGACTCTCCGAGACCCAGTACTTC CAWSKRLSETQYF
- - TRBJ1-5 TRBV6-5 TGTGCCAGCAGTCCGACAGGCCCCAATCAGCCCCAGCATTTT CASSPTGPNQPQHF
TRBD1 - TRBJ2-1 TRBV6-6 TGTGCCAGCCGCCCGGGACAGGGATATAGTGAGCAGTTCTTC CASRPGQGYSEQFF
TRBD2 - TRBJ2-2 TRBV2 TGTGCCAGCAGCGAAGGGACTAGCGTCCTCGGGGAGCTGTTTTTT CASSEGTSVLGELFF
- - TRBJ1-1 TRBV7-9 TGTGCCAGCAGCTTCAACTCCCTAGAGCCTGAAGCTTTCTTT CASSFNSLEPEAFF
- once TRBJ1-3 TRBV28 TGTGCCAGCACGGGGAGAGCTGGAAACACCATATATTTT CASTGRAGNTIYF
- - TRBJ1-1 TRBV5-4 TGTGCCAGCCGAACGTCTATGAACACTGAAGCTTTCTTT CASRTSMNTEAFF
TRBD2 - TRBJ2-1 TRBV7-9 TGTTCCAGCAGCCTCGTCTCTAGCGGGGTCAGCAATGAGCAGTTCTTC CSSSLVSSGVSNEQFF
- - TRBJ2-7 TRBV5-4 TGTGCCAGCAGCTTTCCCCGTGGGGGCCGAGAGAAGCAGTACTTC CASSFPRGGREKQYF
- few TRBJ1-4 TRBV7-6 TGTGCCAGCAGCCGGACAACAACTAATGAAAAACTGTTTTTT CASSRTTTNEKLFF
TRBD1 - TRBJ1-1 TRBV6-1 TGTGCCAGCAGTGAAGTTACAGGGGGCGCGGAGGCTTTCTTT CASSEVTGGAEAFF